The rows below give T cell receptor beta chains drawn from one sample of a study of shared clonotypes between healthy human individuals. Measured with immunoSEQ multiplex PCR; TCRdb has only the in-frame clones, and not every one. The data show approximately 240,000 clones, just over 65% seen once. Sequences were obtained from memory CD4+ T cells sorted from blood. These TCRs come from a man aged 30-40 years in good health. Both conserved end residues are part of each CDR3. D genes are given only for firm matches.

v_gene,d_gene,CDR3aa
TRBV5-4,-,CASSLGGLSSYEQYF
TRBV19,-,CASSPDTSSRGFF
TRBV7-2,-,CASSLISGEQFF
TRBV28,-,CASSLAYNEQFF
TRBV7-8,-,CASSPWWEHPTQYF
TRBV5-1,TRBD2,CASSSGRSTDTQYF
TRBV5-4,TRBD2,CASSSTGTSGYNEQFF
TRBV7-2,-,CASSLGSRTTTDTQYF
TRBV4-3,TRBD2,CASSQDTSGRTEQYF
TRBV11-2,TRBD1,CASSLDRWMNTEAFF
TRBV7-2,-,CASSPPGSRSYEQYF
TRBV5-4,-,CASSFTKQNEQFF
TRBV18,TRBD2,CASSPPGTRSEQFF
TRBV5-4,-,CASSKTGTEYTEAFF
TRBV2,TRBD1,CASSVGQGRNQPQHF
TRBV5-6,-,CASSLERYLTAETQYF
TRBV19,TRBD2,CASSMRLAGLYNEQFF
TRBV13,TRBD2,CASSSYLAGVYEQFF
TRBV21-1,-,CASSKTKEAFF
TRBV5-1,-,CASSSVPPYEQYF
TRBV10-1,-,CASSASGTGNTEAFF
TRBV18,-,CASSPRDGLGDTQYF